The clone carrying this T cell receptor (beta chain) was counted ten times or more. MiXCR was run by TCRdb on the reads, yielding one entry per CDR3 protein. The sample records a few hundred thousand distinct CDR3 sequences, approximately 9.5% being singletons. These data originate in a study of T cell repertoires in cytomegalovirus infection. Deletions cut 6 bases from V and 0 bases from J, with 20 bases between. This CDR3 region has 17 residues. The TCR sequence derives from a human donor in good health (CMV status not recorded). Some clones in this sample may be carry-over from other donors' samples. The sequenced material came from PBMCs. The chain couples TRBV12-3 or TRBV12-4 to TRBJ1-1; D is perhaps TRBD1 (6 bases). CDR3 loop: CASSQGGPTILNTEAFF. The CDR3 DNA follows: TGTGCCAGCAGCCAAGGGGGGCCGACGATCCTGAACACTGAAGCTTTCTTT.